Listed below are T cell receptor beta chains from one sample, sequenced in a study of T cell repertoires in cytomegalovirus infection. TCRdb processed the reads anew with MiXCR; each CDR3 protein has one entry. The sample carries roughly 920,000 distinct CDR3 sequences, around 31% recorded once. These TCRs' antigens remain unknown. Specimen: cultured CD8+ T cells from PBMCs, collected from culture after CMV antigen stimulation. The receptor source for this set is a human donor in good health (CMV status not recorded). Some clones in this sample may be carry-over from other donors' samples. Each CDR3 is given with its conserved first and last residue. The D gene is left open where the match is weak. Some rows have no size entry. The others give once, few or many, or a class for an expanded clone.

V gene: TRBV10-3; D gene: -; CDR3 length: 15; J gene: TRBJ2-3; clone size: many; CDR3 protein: CAISLRVDGTDTQYF; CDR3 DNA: TGTGCCATCAGCCTAAGGGTGGACGGCACAGATACGCAGTATTTT
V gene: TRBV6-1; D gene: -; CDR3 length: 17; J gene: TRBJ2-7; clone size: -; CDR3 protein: CASSEVGPYSYSYEQYF; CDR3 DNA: TGTGCCAGCAGTGAAGTCGGCCCCTACAGCTACTCCTACGAGCAGTACTTC
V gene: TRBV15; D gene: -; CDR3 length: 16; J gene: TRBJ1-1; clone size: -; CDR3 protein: CATSRVPRGENTEAFF; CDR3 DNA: TGTGCCACCAGCAGGGTCCCTCGCGGGGAGAACACTGAAGCTTTCTTT
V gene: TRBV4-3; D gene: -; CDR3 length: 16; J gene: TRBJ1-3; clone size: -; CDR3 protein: CASSQVTPYSGNTIYF; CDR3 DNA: TGCGCCAGCAGCCAAGTAACGCCTTACTCTGGAAACACCATATATTTT
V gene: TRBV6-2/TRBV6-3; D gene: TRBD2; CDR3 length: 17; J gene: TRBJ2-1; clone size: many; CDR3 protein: CASSYLRTSGFHNEQFF; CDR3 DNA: TGTGCCAGCAGTTACTTGCGGACTAGCGGGTTCCACAATGAGCAGTTCTTC
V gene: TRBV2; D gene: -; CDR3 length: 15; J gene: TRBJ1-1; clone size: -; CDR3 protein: CASRGSPRGNTEAFF; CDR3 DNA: TGTGCCAGCAGAGGCAGTCCCCGTGGGAACACTGAAGCTTTCTTT
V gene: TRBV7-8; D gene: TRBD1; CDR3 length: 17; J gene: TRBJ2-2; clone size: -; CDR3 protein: CASSLPSAGTDTGELFF; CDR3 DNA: TGTGCCAGCAGCTTACCCTCTGCCGGGACAGACACCGGGGAGCTGTTTTTT
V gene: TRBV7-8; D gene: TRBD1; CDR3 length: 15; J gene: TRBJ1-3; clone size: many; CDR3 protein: CASSFDRGNGNTIYF; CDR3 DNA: TGTGCCAGCAGCTTTGACAGGGGGAATGGAAACACCATATATTTT
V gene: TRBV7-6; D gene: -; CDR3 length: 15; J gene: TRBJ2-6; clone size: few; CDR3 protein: CAPRGVSSGANVLTF; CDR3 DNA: TGTGCTCCCAGGGGCGTTAGCTCTGGGGCCAACGTCCTGACTTTC
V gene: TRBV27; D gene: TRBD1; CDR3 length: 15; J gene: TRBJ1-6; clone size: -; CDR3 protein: CASSFGQGAYSPLHF; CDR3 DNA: TGTGCCAGCAGTTTCGGACAGGGGGCATATTCACCCCTCCACTTT
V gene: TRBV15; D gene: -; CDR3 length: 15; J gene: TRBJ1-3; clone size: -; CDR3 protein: CATSRGGGRGNTIYF; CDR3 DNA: TGTGCCACCAGCAGAGGCGGGGGTCGAGGAAACACCATATATTTT
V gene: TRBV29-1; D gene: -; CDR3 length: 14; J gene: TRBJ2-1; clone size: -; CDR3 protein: CSVEGLLSYNEQFF; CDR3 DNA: TGCAGCGTTGAGGGGCTTTTGTCCTACAATGAGCAGTTCTTC
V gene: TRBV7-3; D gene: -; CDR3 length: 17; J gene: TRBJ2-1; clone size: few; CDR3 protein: CASSPTPTGKAANEQFF; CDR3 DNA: TGTGCCAGCAGCCCTACCCCCACCGGGAAGGCTGCCAATGAGCAGTTCTTC
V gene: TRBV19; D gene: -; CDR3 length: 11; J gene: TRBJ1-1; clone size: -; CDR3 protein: CASRGAFEAFF; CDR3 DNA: TGTGCCAGTAGGGGGGCCTTTGAAGCTTTCTTT
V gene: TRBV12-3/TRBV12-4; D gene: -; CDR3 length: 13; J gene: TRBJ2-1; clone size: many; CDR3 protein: CASSRLTYNEQFF; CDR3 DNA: TGTGCCAGCAGTAGACTGACCTACAATGAGCAGTTCTTC